The clone carrying this T cell receptor beta chain was recorded at least ten times. Its antigen is currently unknown. TCR beta CDR3 regions were amplified from RNA transcripts. The authors performed first-round RT-PCR with HTBI primers and then a second-round multiplex PCR. Using its own MiXCR run on the multiplex PCR reads, TCRdb lists one record per CDR3 protein. This sample yields 500,000 to 700,000 distinct CDR3 sequences, of which about 35% are seen a single time; 3.5% to 5% belongs to the top ten. CDR3 size: 12 residues. CDR1 and CDR2 (germline): SQVTM, ANQGSEA. The ends lost 5 bases at V and 6 bases at J; junction bases unmatched: 7. The sample originates from a study of Graves' ophthalmopathy and Graves' hyperthyroidism. Study context: Calling hyperthyroidism stable required that no ophthalmopathy show up within 18 months of follow-up. Findings and limits, study-wide: Using 13 signatures, a model distinguished ophthalmopathy from stable hyperthyroidism, reaching about 89% sensitivity and approximately 81% specificity.

Sequencing input: peripheral blood or thyroid tissue (not recorded which). This chain joins TRBV29-1 and TRBJ2-7; 7 bases are shared with TRBD1. The clonotype was recovered from an adult man with Graves' hyperthyroidism. As DNA, the CDR3 is TGCAGCGTTAACCGACAGGGTAGCGAGCAGTACTTC. Its protein is CSVNRQGSEQYF.